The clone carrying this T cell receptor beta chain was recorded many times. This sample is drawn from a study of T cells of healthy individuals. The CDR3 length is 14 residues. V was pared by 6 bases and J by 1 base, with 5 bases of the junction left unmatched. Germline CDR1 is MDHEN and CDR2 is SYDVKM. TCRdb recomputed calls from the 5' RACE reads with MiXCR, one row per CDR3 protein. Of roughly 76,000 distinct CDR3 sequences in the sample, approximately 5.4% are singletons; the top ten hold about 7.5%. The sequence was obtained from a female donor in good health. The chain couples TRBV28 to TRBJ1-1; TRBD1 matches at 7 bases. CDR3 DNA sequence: TGTGCCAGCAGGGCACAGGGGCCGAACACTGAAGCTTTCTTT. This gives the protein CASRAQGPNTEAFF.